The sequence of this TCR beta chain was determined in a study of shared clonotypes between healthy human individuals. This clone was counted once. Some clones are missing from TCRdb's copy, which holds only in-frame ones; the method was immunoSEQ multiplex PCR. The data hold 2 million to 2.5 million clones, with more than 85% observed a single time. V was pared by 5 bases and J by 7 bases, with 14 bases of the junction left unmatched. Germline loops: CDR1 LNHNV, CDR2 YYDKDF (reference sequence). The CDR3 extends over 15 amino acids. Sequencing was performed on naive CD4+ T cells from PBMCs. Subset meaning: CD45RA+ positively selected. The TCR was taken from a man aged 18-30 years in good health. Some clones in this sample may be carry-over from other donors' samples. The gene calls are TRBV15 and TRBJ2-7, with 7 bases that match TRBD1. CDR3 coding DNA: TGTGCCACCAGCCGCGGACAGGTGAGGGGTGGGGAGCAGTACTTC. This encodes CATSRGQVRGGEQYF.